The entry that follows covers one T cell receptor (beta chain) sequence. Trimming removed 4 bases at V and 6 bases at J, with 16 bases between. The length of the CDR3 is 14 residues. Germline values: CDR1 SNHLY, CDR2 FYNNEI. The sample comes from a study of blood T cell repertoires in COVID-19. Only in-frame clones appear in the TCRdb table, and some are missing; sequencing was by immunoSEQ multiplex PCR. The sample consists of about 19,000 clones, approximately 91% of them appearing once. This sequence was found in a human donor in a cohort sampled during active COVID-19. Sequenced material: peripheral blood. J is TRBJ2-7 and V is TRBV2; weak D call: TRBD2 (6 bases). CDR3 sequence: CASSGTEGLGEQYF. The CDR3 nucleotides are TGTGCCAGCAGTGGGACGGAGGGCCTCGGCGAGCAGTACTTC.